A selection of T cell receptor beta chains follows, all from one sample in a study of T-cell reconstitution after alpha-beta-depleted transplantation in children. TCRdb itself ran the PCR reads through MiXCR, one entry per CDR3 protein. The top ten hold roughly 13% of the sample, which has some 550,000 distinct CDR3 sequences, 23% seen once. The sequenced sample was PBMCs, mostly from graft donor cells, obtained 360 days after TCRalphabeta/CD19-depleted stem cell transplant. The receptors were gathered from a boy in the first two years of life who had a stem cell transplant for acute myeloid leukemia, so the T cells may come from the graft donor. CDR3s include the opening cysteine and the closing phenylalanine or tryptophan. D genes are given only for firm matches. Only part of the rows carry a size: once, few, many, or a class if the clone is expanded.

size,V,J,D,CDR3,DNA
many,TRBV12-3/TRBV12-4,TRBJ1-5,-,CASSLQDSDSNQPQHF,TGTGCCAGCAGTTTGCAGGACAGCGATAGCAATCAGCCCCAGCATTTT
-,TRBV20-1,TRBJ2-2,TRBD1,CSARGGTGNTGELFF,TGCAGTGCTAGAGGAGGGACAGGGAACACCGGGGAGCTGTTTTTT
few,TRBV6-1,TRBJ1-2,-,CASWGEKNYGYTF,TGTGCCAGCTGGGGAGAGAAAAACTATGGCTACACCTTC
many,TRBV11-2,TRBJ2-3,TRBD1,CASSPAGTGPDTQYF,TGTGCCAGCAGTCCCGCCGGGACAGGGCCAGATACGCAGTATTTT
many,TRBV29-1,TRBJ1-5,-,CSVGESNQPQHF,TGCAGCGTTGGGGAGAGCAATCAGCCCCAGCATTTT
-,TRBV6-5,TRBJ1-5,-,CASSWKANQPQHF,TGTGCCAGCAGTTGGAAGGCGAATCAGCCCCAGCATTTT
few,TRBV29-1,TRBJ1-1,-,CSVGRTEAFF,TGCAGCGTCGGGCGGACTGAAGCTTTCTTT
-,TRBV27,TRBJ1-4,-,CASRDHATNEKLFF,TGTGCCAGCAGGGACCATGCAACTAATGAAAAACTGTTTTTT
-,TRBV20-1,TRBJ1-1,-,CSARDLMNTEAFF,TGCAGTGCTAGGGACCTGATGAACACTGAAGCTTTCTTT
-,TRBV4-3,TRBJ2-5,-,CASSQDRWGREETQYF,TGCGCCAGCAGCCAAGATCGGTGGGGGCGAGAAGAGACCCAGTACTTC
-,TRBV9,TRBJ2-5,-,CASSVDGDLETQYF,TGTGCCAGCAGCGTAGATGGCGACCTGGAGACCCAGTACTTC
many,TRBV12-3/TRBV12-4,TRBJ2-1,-,CASSPVGQNVYNEQFF,TGTGCCAGCAGTCCCGTCGGACAGAATGTCTACAATGAGCAGTTCTTC
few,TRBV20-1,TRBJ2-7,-,CSAGQSYEQYF,TGCAGTGCTGGACAGAGCTACGAGCAGTACTTC
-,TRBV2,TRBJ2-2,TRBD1,CATLTRGPDTGELFF,TGTGCCACCCTCACCAGGGGGCCGGACACCGGGGAGCTGTTTTTT
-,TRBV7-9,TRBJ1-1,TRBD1,CASRPTGEAAEAFF,TGTGCCAGCAGGCCAACAGGGGAAGCGGCTGAAGCTTTCTTT
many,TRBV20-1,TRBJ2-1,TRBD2,CSARDFRSSGGNEQFF,TGCAGTGCTAGAGATTTTAGGAGTAGCGGGGGAAATGAGCAGTTCTTC
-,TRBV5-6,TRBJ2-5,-,CASSWGGYQETQYF,TGTGCCAGCAGCTGGGGCGGGTACCAAGAGACCCAGTACTTC
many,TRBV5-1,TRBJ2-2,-,CASSFRFGELFF,TGCGCCAGCAGCTTCCGGTTCGGGGAGCTGTTTTTT
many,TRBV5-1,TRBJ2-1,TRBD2,CASSTAGDYNEQFF,TGCGCCAGCTCCACAGCGGGGGACTACAATGAGCAGTTCTTC
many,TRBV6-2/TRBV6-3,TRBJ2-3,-,CASSRDDTDTQYF,TGTGCCAGCAGCCGAGATGACACAGATACGCAGTATTTT
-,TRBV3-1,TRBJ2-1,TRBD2,CASSQGLAGIPSDNEQFF,TGTGCCAGCAGCCAGGGGCTAGCGGGCATCCCCTCAGACAATGAGCAGTTCTTC
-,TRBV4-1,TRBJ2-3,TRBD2,CASSLIAGETDTQYF,TGCGCCAGCAGCCTTATAGCGGGGGAAACAGATACGCAGTATTTT
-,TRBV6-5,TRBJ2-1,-,CSSSRYNEQFF,TGTTCCAGCTCTAGGTACAATGAGCAGTTCTTC
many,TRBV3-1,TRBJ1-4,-,CASSPGVSEKLFF,TGTGCCAGCAGCCCCGGAGTTAGCGAAAAACTGTTTTTT
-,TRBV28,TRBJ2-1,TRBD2,CASSPWIAGGPYNEQFF,TGTGCCAGCAGCCCATGGATAGCGGGGGGGCCATACAATGAGCAGTTCTTC
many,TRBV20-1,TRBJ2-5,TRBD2,CSARDPLAGETQYF,TGCAGTGCTAGAGATCCCCTAGCGGGGGAGACCCAGTACTTC
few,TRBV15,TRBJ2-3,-,CATSREWQISTDTQYF,TGTGCCACCAGCAGAGAGTGGCAGATATCCACAGATACGCAGTATTTT
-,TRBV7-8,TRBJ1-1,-,CASSLVSSLNTEAFF,TGTGCCAGCAGCTTAGTGAGCAGCCTTAACACTGAAGCTTTCTTT
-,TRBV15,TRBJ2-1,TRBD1,CATSRDYHTGTGGNEQFF,TGTGCCACCAGCAGAGACTACCATACCGGGACAGGGGGCAATGAGCAGTTCTTC
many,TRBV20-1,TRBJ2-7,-,CSASPGPPYEQYF,TGCAGTGCTAGTCCAGGGCCCCCCTACGAGCAGTACTTC
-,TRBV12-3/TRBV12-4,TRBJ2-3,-,CASSLGVEDTQYF,TGTGCCAGCAGTTTAGGGGTGGAGGATACGCAGTATTTT
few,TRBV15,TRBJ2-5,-,CATSRIQGWQETQYF,TGTGCCACCAGCAGAATCCAGGGATGGCAAGAGACCCAGTACTTC
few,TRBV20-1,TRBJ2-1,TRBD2,CSATLARGYNEQFF,TGCAGTGCTACACTAGCGCGGGGCTACAATGAGCAGTTCTTC
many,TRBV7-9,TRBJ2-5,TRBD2,CASSSGTSGGAHQETQYF,TGTGCCAGCAGCTCCGGGACTAGCGGGGGGGCACACCAAGAGACCCAGTACTTC
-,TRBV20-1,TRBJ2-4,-,CSARGDLAKNIQYF,TGCAGTGCTAGAGGTGACTTAGCCAAAAACATTCAGTACTTC
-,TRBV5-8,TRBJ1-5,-,CASSRGDLSNQPQHF,TGTGCCAGCAGCAGAGGGGACCTTAGCAATCAGCCCCAGCATTTT
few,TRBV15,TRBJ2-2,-,CATSRDPLGGELFF,TGTGCCACCAGCAGAGATCCCCTTGGCGGGGAGCTGTTTTTT
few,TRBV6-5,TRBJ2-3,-,CASSYGLGTQYF,TGTGCCAGCAGTTACGGTTTAGGTACGCAGTATTTT
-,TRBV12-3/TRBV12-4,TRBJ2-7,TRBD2,CASSFASGGVEQYF,TGTGCCAGCAGTTTCGCTAGCGGGGGCGTCGAGCAGTACTTC
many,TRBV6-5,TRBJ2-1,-,CASSYSIEWAGYNEQFF,TGTGCCAGCAGTTACTCGATCGAATGGGCCGGGTACAATGAGCAGTTCTTC
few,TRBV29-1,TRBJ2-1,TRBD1,CSGEGDRGENEQFF,TGCAGCGGAGAGGGGGACAGGGGGGAGAATGAGCAGTTCTTC
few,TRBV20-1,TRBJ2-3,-,CSARMVRGSTDTQYF,TGCAGTGCTAGGATGGTGAGGGGAAGCACAGATACGCAGTATTTT
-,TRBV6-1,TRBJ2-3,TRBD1,CASSNRDRGLGDTQYF,TGTGCCAGCAGCAACCGGGACAGGGGGCTGGGAGATACGCAGTATTTT
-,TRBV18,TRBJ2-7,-,CASSPPPLDQTRRYEQYF,TGTGCCAGCTCACCACCGCCTCTGGACCAGACCCGGAGGTACGAGCAGTACTTC
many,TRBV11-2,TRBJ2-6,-,CASSSSTFRANVLTF,TGTGCCAGCAGCTCGTCCACTTTCCGGGCCAACGTCCTGACTTTC
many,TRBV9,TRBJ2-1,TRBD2,CASSVGGGGVEQFF,TGTGCCAGCAGCGTCGGCGGGGGGGGAGTTGAGCAGTTCTTC
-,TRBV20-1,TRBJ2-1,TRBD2,CSARDFLAGGLSYNEQFF,TGCAGTGCTAGAGATTTTCTAGCGGGGGGGCTCTCCTACAATGAGCAGTTCTTC